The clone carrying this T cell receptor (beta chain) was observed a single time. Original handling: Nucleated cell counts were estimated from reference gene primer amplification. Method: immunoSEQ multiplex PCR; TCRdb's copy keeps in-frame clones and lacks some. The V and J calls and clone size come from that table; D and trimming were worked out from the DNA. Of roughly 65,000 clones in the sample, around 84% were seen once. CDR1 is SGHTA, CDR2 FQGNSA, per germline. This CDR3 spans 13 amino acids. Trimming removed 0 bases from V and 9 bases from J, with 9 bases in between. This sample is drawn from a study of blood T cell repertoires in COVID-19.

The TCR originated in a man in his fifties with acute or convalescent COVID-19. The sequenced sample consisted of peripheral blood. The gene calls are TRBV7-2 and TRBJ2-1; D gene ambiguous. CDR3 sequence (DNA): TGTGCCAGCAGCTTAGCCCTAGAGGTTGAGCAGTTCTTC. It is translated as CASSLALEVEQFF.